The table lists the clone carrying this TCR beta chain with many counts. What it binds is unknown. Construction of TCR beta libraries was performed using quantitative 5'-RACE with molecular barcodes. One entry per CDR3 protein, called by TCRdb with MiXCR from the 5' RACE reads. Among hundreds of thousands of distinct CDR3 sequences, 32% were seen once, and the ten largest hold roughly 4%. This sample was included in a study of CD8 T cells in ankylosing spondylitis. This CDR3 is 13 amino acids long. Germline-derived CDR1 and CDR2 are LNHNV and YYDKDF (reference sequence). V dropped 8 bases and J dropped 2 bases, with 13 bases sitting between them. Study outcomes and limitations: Clones linked to disease were reported to show significant enrichment in matched ankylosing spondylitis synovial fluid.

The material sequenced was blood, either unsorted or a sorted T cell fraction (not recorded which). V usage is TRBV15 and J usage is TRBJ2-7; D is perhaps TRBD1 (5 bases). The source of this sequence is a male donor with ankylosing spondylitis or in good health (not recorded which). The CDR3 region is CATSRGRTYEQYF. The CDR3 DNA reads TGTGCCACCTCTAGGGGTAGGACCTACGAGCAGTACTTC.